The clone carrying this T cell receptor beta chain was detected once. This entry belongs to a study of blood T cell repertoires in COVID-19. Study-wide context: PBMCs, B-cell-depleted T cells, or T cells provided the cDNA or gDNA that made up the material.

Germline-derived CDR1 and CDR2 are WSHSY and SAAADI. This CDR3 region has 12 residues. Trimming left V 10 bases short and J 2 bases short, with 8 bases between. Study processing details: From reference gene primer amplification, estimates of nucleated cell counts were derived. The data were produced by immunoSEQ multiplex PCR, yet TCRdb's version contains in-frame clones alone and is incomplete. V, J and clone size derive from that table, while D and trimming were established from the DNA sequence. The data show 200,000 to 300,000 clones, about 91% seen once. This clonotype originated in a woman in her 40s with acute COVID-19. Sequenced input: PBMCs or T cells enriched from blood (not recorded which). This chain joins TRBV10-2 and TRBJ1-4; D unclear. The CDR3 loop is CATSGTNEKLFF. The CDR3, as DNA: TGCGCCACCTCGGGTACTAATGAAAAACTGTTTTTT.